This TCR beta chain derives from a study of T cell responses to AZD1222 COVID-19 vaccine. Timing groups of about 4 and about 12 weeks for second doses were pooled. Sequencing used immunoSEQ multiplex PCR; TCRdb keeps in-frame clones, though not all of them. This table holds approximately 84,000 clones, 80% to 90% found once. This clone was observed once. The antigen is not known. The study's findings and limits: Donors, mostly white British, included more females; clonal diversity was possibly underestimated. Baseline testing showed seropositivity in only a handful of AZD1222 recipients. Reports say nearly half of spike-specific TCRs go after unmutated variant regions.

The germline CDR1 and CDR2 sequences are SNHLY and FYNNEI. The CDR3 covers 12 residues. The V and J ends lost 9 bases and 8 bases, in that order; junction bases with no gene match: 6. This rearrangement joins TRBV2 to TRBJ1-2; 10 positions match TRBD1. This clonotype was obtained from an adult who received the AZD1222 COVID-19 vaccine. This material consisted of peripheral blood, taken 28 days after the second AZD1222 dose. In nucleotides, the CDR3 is TGTGCCAGGGGACAGACAGGGGGCGGCTACACCTTC. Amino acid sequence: CARGQTGGGYTF.